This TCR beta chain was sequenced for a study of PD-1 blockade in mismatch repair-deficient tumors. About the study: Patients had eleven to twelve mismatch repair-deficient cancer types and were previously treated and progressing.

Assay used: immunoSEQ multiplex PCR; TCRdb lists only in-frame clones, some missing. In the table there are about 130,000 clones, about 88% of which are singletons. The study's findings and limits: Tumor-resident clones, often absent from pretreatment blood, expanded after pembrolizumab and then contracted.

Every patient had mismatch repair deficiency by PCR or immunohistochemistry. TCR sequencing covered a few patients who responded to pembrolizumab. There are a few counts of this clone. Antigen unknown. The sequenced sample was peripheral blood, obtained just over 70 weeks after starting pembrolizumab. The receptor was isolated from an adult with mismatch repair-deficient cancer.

The CDR3 DNA reads as TGTGCCAGCAGCTTAGTCTACGAGCAGTACTTC. Translated: CASSLVYEQYF. The gene calls are TRBV7-8 and TRBJ2-7, with D hard to call. The CDR3 has 11 amino acids. With 1 base removed from V and 3 bases from J, the gap between germline ends came to 1 base. Germline CDR1 SGHVS, CDR2 FQNEAQ. The whole variable domain, remainder taken from reference TRBV7-8 and TRBJ2-7, is GAGVSQSPRYKVAKRGQDVALRCDPISGHVSLFWYQQALGQGPEFLTYFQNEAQLDKSGLPSDRFFAERPEGSVSTLKIQRTQQEDSAVYLCASSLVYEQYFGPGTRLTVT.